A single TCR beta chain is shown here with its context. The data are from a study of blood T cell repertoires in COVID-19. Study in general: The origin of the acute and convalescent COVID-19 samples was the United States, Italy and Spain. From T cells, B-cell-depleted T cells, or PBMCs came the material, which was cDNA or gDNA.

J gave up 8 bases and V 5 bases, and 9 bases lay outside the gene matches. The CDR3 covers 15 residues. From germline, CDR1 is ENHRY and CDR2 SYGVKD. In the original analysis: Amplification with reference gene primers provided the estimates of nucleated cell counts. Repertoires were generated with immunoSEQ multiplex PCR, while TCRdb's copy carries only in-frame clones and drops some. Clone size and V and J calls were adopted from that table, with D and trimming inferred from the DNA. The sample lists about 100,000 clones; around 84% were seen once. The chain combines TRBV10-3 with TRBJ1-6; 7 bases align to TRBD1. The sample was peripheral blood. This clonotype originated in a woman in her seventies with active or convalescent COVID-19. The CDR3 region has the DNA TGTGCCATCAGTTCTCCAGGGGGAAGGGATTCACCCCTCCACTTT. As protein: CAISSPGGRDSPLHF.